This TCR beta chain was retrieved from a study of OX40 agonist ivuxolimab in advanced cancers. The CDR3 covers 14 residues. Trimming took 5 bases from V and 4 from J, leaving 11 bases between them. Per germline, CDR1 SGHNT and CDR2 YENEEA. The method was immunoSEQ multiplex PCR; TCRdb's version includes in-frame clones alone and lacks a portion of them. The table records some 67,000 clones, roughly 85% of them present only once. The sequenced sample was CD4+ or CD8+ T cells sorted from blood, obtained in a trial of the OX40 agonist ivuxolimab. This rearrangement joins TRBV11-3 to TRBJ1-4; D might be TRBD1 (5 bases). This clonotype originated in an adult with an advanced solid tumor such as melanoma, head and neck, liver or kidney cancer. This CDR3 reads CASSPTRGNEKLFF. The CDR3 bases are TGTGCCAGCAGCCCTACAAGGGGTAATGAAAAACTGTTTTTT.